This TCR beta chain was retrieved from a study of T cells in Graves' hyperthyroidism and ophthalmopathy. Study-wide findings and caveats: The model identified upcoming ophthalmopathy a median about 6.5 months ahead of onset.

Amplified TCR beta CDR3 regions came from RNA transcripts. When the TCR CDR3 underwent first-round RT-PCR, the HTBI primer set was used. TCRdb reanalysed the multiplex PCR reads using MiXCR and keeps one entry per CDR3 protein. The sample records over 500,000 distinct CDR3 sequences, approximately 17% being singletons. Notes on this clonotype: The antigen is undetermined.

Germline V gives CDR1 DFQATT, CDR2 SNEGSKA (reference sequence). Trimming cost V 0 bases and J 4 bases; bases outside gene matches: 5. The CDR3 has 14 residues. Duration under 3 months, a NOSPECS grade of at least 4, and a Clinical Activity Score of at least 3 characterized the ophthalmopathy patients. Uncontrolled infection, other autoimmune disease, pregnancy or lactation disqualified patients from enrolment. Clinicians diagnosed patients from clinical symptoms, serum thyroxine and TRAb, thyroid ultrasound and orbital computed tomography. The chain couples TRBV20-1 to TRBJ2-7; 8 positions agree with TRBD1. Sequenced sample: blood. This receptor was obtained from a woman aged 18-29 years with Graves' ophthalmopathy. The CDR3 sequence is CSARDRTGRYEQYF. CDR3 in DNA: TGCAGTGCTAGAGATCGGACAGGGAGATACGAGCAGTACTTC.